A single sample is the source of the 6 T cell receptor beta chains below, sequenced in a study of monozygotic twins with cystic fibrosis. Libraries were prepared by immunoSEQ multiplex PCR; TCRdb keeps only in-frame clonotypes and omits some of them. The sample contains just over 35,000 clones, around nine tenths of which appear only once. The sequencing input was blood. These receptors all come from a boy aged 2 to 10 with cystic fibrosis.

V and J are TRBV6-5 and TRBJ2-1; D remains ambiguous. Looked up from germline, CDR1 is MNHEY and CDR2 is SVGAGI. The V and J ends lost 2 bases and 2 bases respectively, with 10 bases between them. This CDR3 region has 15 residues. The CDR3 nucleotides read TGTGCCAGCAGTTACGCGAGGATAGCCTACAATGAGCAGTTCTTC. Its translation: CASSYARIAYNEQFF.

The chain uses TRBV11-3 and TRBJ2-7, with 8 bases aligning to TRBD2. J was trimmed by 6 bases and V by 5 bases; bases with no gene match: 9. Germline CDR1 and CDR2: SGHNT and YENEEA. The CDR3 spans 14 residues. The CDR3 DNA reads TGTGCCAGCAGCGCCCTTAGCGGGGCGAGCGAGCAGTACTTC. Its translation is CASSALSGASEQYF.

V usage is TRBV2 and J usage is TRBJ1-6; no definite D call. Trimming took off 1 base at V and 6 bases at J, with 7 bases between the two ends. CDR1 SNHLY and CDR2 FYNNEI come from the germline V gene. The CDR3 extends over 14 amino acids. The CDR3 region has the DNA TGTGCCAGCAGTGAAGGGGTCCCTAATTCACCCCTCCACTTT. Translated, it gives CASSEGVPNSPLHF.

The chain links TRBV14 to TRBJ1-1, with a possible D match to TRBD1 (5 bases). The CDR3 consists of 14 residues. Trimming removed 0 bases from V and 5 bases from J, with 10 bases in between. From germline, CDR1 is SGHDN and CDR2 FVKESK. The CDR3 nucleotides are TGTGCCAGCAGCCAAGAAATGGGGGTGACTGAAGCTTTCTTT. Translated, it gives CASSQEMGVTEAFF.

The rearrangement uses TRBV27 and TRBJ1-6; 7 bases agree with TRBD1. Germline trimming cut 0 bases from V and 6 bases from J; bases unmatched to any gene: 5. The CDR3 is made up of 16 amino acids. Germline CDR1 reads MNHEY; CDR2 reads SMNVEV (reference sequence). The CDR3 DNA reads as TGTGCCAGCAGTTTATCGCAGGGGGGACTTAATTCACCCCTCCACTTT. The encoded protein is CASSLSQGGLNSPLHF.

This clone was detected a few times. This chain connects TRBV5-1 to TRBJ2-2; the D is unclear. V was pared by 0 bases and J by 7 bases, with 13 bases between. The CDR3 is 15 residues long. Germline CDR1 reads SGHRS; CDR2 reads YFSETQ. In DNA, the CDR3 is TGCGCCAGCAGCTTGGCCCGGACCGCGAGCGGGGAGCTGTTTTTT. This codes for CASSLARTASGELFF.